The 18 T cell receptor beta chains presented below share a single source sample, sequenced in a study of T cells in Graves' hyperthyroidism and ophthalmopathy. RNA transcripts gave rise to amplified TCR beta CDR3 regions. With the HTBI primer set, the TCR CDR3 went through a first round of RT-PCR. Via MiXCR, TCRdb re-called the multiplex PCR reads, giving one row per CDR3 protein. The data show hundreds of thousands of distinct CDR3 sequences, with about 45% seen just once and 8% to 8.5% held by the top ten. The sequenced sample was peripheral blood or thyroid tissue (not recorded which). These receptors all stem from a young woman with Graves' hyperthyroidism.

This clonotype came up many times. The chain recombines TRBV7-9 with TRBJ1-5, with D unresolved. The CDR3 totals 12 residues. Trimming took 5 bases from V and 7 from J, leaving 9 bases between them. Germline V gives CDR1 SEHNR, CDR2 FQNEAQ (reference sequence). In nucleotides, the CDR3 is TGTGCCAGCAGCCAGACGGGCCAGCCCCAGCATTTT. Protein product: CASSQTGQPQHF. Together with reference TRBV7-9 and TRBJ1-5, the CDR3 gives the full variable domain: DTGVSQNPRHKITKRGQNVTFRCDPISEHNRLYWYRQTLGQGPEFLTYFQNEAQLEKSRLLSDRFSAERPKGSFSTLEIQRTEQGDSAMYLCASSQTGQPQHFGDGTRLSIL.

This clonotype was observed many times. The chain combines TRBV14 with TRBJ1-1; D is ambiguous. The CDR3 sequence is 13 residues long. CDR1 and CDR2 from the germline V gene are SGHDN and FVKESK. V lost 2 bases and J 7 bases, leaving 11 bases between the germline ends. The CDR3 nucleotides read TGTGCCAGCAGCCAATTCGGACGGGTTGAAGCTTTCTTT. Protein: CASSQFGRVEAFF.

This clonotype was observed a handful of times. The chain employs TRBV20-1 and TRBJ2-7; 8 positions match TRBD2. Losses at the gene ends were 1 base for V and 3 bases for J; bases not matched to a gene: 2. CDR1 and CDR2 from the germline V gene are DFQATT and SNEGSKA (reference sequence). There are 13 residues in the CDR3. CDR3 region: CSARAGTSYEQYF. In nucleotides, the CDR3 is TGCAGTGCTAGAGCCGGGACTAGCTACGAGCAGTACTTC.

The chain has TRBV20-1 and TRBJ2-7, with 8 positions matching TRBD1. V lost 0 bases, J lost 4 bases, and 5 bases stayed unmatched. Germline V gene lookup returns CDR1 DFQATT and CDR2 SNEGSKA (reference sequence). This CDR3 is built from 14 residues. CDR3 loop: CSARDFQGAYEQYF. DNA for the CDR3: TGCAGTGCTAGAGATTTCCAGGGGGCATACGAGCAGTACTTC.

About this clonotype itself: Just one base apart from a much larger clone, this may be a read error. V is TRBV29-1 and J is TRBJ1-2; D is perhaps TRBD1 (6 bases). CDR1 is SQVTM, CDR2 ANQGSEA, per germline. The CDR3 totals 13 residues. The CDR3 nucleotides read TGCAGCGTTCAGACAGGAGCTAACCATGGCTACACCTTC. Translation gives CSVQTGANHGYTF.

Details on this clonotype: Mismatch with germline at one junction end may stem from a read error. CDR3 residues: CSARGSRGDQLQHF. The DNA of the CDR3 is TGCAGTGCTAGAGGGTCCAGGGGGGATCAGCTCCAGCATTTT. The chain employs TRBV20-1 and TRBJ1-5, with 7 bases lining up with TRBD1. The CDR3 consists of 14 residues. The V gene's germline CDR1 is DFQATT and CDR2 SNEGSKA (reference sequence).

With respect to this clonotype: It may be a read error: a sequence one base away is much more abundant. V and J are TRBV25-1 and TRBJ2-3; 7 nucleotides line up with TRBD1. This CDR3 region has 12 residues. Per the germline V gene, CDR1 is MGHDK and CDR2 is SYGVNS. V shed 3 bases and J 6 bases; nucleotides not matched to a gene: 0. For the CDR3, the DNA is TGTGCCAGCAGTGAGACAGGGGATACGCAGTATTTT. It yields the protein CASSETGDTQYF.

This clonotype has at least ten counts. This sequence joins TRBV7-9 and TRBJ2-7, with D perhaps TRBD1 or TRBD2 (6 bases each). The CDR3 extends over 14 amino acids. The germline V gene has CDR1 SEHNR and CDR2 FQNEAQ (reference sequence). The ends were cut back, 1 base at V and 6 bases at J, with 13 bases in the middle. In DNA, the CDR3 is TGTGCCAGCAGCTTAGTTGGCAGGGGAGGCGAGCAGTACTTC. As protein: CASSLVGRGGEQYF.

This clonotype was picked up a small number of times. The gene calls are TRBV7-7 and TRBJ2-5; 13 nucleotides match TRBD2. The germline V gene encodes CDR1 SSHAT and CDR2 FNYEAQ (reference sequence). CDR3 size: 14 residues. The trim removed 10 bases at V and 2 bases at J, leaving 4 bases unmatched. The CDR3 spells CATTSGRGQETQYF. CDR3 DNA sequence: TGTGCCACTACTAGCGGGAGGGGGCAAGAGACCCAGTACTTC.

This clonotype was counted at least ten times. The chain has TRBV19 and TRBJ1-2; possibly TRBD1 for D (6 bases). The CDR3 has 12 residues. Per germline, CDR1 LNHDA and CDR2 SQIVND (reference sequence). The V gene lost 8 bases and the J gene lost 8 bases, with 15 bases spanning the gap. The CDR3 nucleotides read TGTGCCAGTGTCAAACAGGGTGGCGGCTACACCTTC. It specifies CASVKQGGGYTF.

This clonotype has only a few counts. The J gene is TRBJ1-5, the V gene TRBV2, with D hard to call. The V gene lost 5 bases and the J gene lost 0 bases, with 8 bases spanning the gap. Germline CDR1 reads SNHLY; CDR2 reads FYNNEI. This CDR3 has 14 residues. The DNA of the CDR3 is TGTGCCAGCAGTTTCTTTTATAGCAATCAGCCCCAGCATTTT. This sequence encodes CASSFFYSNQPQHF.

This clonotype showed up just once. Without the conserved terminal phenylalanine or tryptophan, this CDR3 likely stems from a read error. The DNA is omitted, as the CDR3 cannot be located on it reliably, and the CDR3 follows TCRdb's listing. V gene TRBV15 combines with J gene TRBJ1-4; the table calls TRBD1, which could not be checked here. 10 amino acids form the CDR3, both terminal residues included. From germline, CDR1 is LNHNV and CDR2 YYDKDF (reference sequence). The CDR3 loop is CATSRASGDG.

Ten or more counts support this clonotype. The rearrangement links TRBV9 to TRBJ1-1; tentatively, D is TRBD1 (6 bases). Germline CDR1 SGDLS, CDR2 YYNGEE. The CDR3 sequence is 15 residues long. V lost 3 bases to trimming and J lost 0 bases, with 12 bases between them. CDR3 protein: CASSARDILNTEAFF. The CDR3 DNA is TGTGCCAGCAGCGCCCGGGACATATTGAACACTGAAGCTTTCTTT. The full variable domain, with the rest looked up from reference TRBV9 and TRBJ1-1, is DSGVTQTPKHLITATGQRVTLRCSPRSGDLSVYWYQQSLDQGLQFLIQYYNGEERAKGNILERFSAQQFPDLHSELNLSSLELGDSALYFCASSARDILNTEAFFGQGTRLTVV.

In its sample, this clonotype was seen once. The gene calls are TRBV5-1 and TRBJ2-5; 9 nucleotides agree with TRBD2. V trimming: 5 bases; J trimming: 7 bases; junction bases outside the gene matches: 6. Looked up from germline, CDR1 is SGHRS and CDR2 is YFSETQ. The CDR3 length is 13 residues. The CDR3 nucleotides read TGCGCCAGCAGGACGACTAGCGGCCGGACCCAGTACTTC. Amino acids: CASRTTSGRTQYF.

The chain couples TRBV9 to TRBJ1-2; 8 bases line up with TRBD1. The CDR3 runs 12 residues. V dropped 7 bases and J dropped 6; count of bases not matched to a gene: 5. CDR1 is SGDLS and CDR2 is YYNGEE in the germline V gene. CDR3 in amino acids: CASPTGVHGYTF. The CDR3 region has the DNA TGTGCCAGCCCGACAGGGGTGCATGGCTACACCTTC.

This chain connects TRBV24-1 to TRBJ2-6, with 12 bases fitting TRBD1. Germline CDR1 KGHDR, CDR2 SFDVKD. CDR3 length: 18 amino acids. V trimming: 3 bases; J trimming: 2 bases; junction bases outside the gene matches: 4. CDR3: CATSDGTGGLTGANVLTF. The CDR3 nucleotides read TGTGCCACCAGTGATGGGACAGGGGGCCTCACTGGGGCCAACGTCCTGACTTTC.

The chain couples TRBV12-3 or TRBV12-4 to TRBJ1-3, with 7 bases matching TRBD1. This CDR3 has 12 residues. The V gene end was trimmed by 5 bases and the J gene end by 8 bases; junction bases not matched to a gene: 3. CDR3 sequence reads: CASSPGTDTIYF. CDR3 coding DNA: TGTGCCAGCAGTCCCGGGACAGACACCATATATTTT.

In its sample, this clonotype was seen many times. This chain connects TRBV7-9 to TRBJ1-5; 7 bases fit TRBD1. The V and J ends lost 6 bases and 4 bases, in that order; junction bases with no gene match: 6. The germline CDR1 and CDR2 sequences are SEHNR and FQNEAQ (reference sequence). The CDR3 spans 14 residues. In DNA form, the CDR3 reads TGTGCCAGCAGTTTCACAGGGGAAAATCAGCCCCAGCATTTT. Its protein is CASSFTGENQPQHF.